The 21 T cell receptor beta chains presented below share a single source sample, sequenced in a study of T cells in Graves' hyperthyroidism and ophthalmopathy. Amplified TCR beta CDR3 regions came from RNA transcripts. Using the HTBI primer set, a first-round RT-PCR was run on the TCR CDR3. MiXCR was run by TCRdb on the multiplex PCR reads, yielding one entry per CDR3 protein. The top ten hold 7.5% to 9.5% of the sample, which has 750,000 to 900,000 distinct CDR3 sequences, 38% seen once. Sequenced sample: blood. These receptors were collected from a man aged 18 to 29 with Graves' hyperthyroidism.

This clonotype was observed many times. The V and J genes are TRBV20-1 and TRBJ1-2; D remains unclear. Germline V gene data show CDR1 as DFQATT and CDR2 as SNEGSKA (reference sequence). The CDR3 spans 12 residues. V was trimmed by 6 bases and J by 2 bases, leaving 10 bases between them. The CDR3 loop reads CSALSQNYGYTF. For the CDR3, the DNA is TGCAGTGCCCTCAGCCAAAACTATGGCTACACCTTC.

The chain has TRBV24-1 and TRBJ2-2, with D hard to call. The CDR3 has 16 amino acids. Germline V gives CDR1 KGHDR, CDR2 SFDVKD. Trimming cost V 0 bases and J 1 base, with 8 bases left between them. The CDR3, as DNA: TGTGCCACCAGTGATTTGCGCTCAGGGAACACCGGGGAGCTGTTTTTT. It specifies CATSDLRSGNTGELFF.

This clonotype was seen ten or more times. This chain uses TRBV2 with TRBJ1-1, with D perhaps TRBD1 (5 bases). The CDR3 spans 13 residues. V dropped 3 bases and J dropped 5 bases, with 10 bases sitting between them. Germline V gene lookup returns CDR1 SNHLY and CDR2 FYNNEI. CDR3 region: CASSDEGLTEAFF. The CDR3 DNA reads as TGTGCCAGCAGTGATGAGGGGCTGACTGAAGCTTTCTTT.

The chain is built from TRBV7-8 and TRBJ2-5; 9 nucleotides align to TRBD2. CDR3 length: 17 amino acids. Trimming at V came to 4 bases and at J to 1 base, leaving 10 bases not matched to a gene. Germline V gene data show CDR1 as SGHVS and CDR2 as FQNEAQ. The CDR3 here is CASSSRPGGGGQETQYF. The CDR3 region has the DNA TGTGCCAGCAGCTCCCGCCCGGGCGGGGGGGGCCAAGAGACCCAGTACTTC. Complete variable domain (other parts from reference TRBV7-8 and TRBJ2-5): GAGVSQSPRYKVAKRGQDVALRCDPISGHVSLFWYQQALGQGPEFLTYFQNEAQLDKSGLPSDRFFAERPEGSVSTLKIQRTQQEDSAVYLCASSSRPGGGGQETQYFGPGTRLLVL.

The chain carries TRBV29-1 and TRBJ2-5, with D tentatively TRBD2 (6 bases). From germline, CDR1 is SQVTM and CDR2 ANQGSEA. This CDR3 is built from 14 residues. The germline V and J ends were trimmed by 3 bases and 5 bases, with 16 bases remaining between them. The CDR3 bases are TGCAGCGTTGATGGTCAGGGAGGCGCGGAGACCCAGTACTTC. It specifies CSVDGQGGAETQYF.

This clonotype was observed many times. The rearrangement joins TRBV20-1 to TRBJ1-6; D is undetermined. Germline V CDR1 and CDR2: DFQATT, SNEGSKA (reference sequence). The CDR3 totals 15 residues. Trimming took off 3 bases at V and 6 bases at J, with 15 bases between the two ends. The CDR3 DNA reads TGCAGTGCTAGGGATTCAGGTGGAGGTAATTCACCCCTCCACTTT. This translates into CSARDSGGGNSPLHF.

This chain links TRBV12-3 or TRBV12-4 with TRBJ2-7; 8 positions match TRBD1. The V and J ends lost 7 bases and 4 bases, in that order; junction bases with no gene match: 18. The CDR3 runs 17 residues. The CDR3 DNA reads as TGTGCCAGCAACGTCAACCTAGGACAGGGTGGGAAGTACGAGCAGTACTTC. As protein: CASNVNLGQGGKYEQYF.

CDR3 sequence (DNA): TGTGCCAGCAGCTTAGCCTGGACTAGCGGGAGCCGGGAGACCCAGTACTTC. It yields the protein CASSLAWTSGSRETQYF. The rearrangement links TRBV7-2 to TRBJ2-5; the match to TRBD2 covers 13 bases. Unmatched junction bases numbered 6, after V lost 0 bases and J lost 5 bases. Germline loops: CDR1 SGHTA, CDR2 FQGNSA. The CDR3 runs to 17 residues.

In this sample, this clonotype turned up a few times. The CDR3 loop reads CSAPGVLGNTIYF. The CDR3, as DNA: TGCAGTGCTCCAGGGGTCCTTGGAAACACCATATATTTT. V is TRBV20-1 and J is TRBJ1-3; possibly TRBD1 for D (6 bases). The V gene lost 5 bases and the J gene lost 3 bases, with 11 bases spanning the gap. The CDR3 consists of 13 residues. The germline CDR1 and CDR2 sequences are DFQATT and SNEGSKA (reference sequence).

About this clonotype itself: The junction shows a germline mismatch at one end, possibly a read error. V gene TRBV25-1 combines with J gene TRBJ2-7; TRBD2 aligns across 11 bases. CDR3 length: 18 amino acids. Germline V gives CDR1 MGHDK, CDR2 SYGVNS. In DNA form, the CDR3 reads TGCGCCAGCAGCCAATCACTAGCGGGAGTGGTGGGCTATGTCGAGCAGTACTTC. Protein sequence: CASSQSLAGVVGYVEQYF.

The genes are TRBV25-1 and TRBJ1-1; D call uncertain. V was pared by 6 bases and J by 1 base, with 12 bases between. The CDR3 covers 14 residues. Germline-derived CDR1 and CDR2 are MGHDK and SYGVNS. DNA for the CDR3: TGTGCCAGCAGGGCCGGTTGGGGGAACACTGAAGCTTTCTTT. Protein: CASRAGWGNTEAFF.

This clonotype was seen ten or more times. The J gene is TRBJ1-2, the V gene TRBV19, with unresolved D. The CDR3 length is 11 residues. Germline CDR1 is LNHDA and CDR2 is SQIVND (reference sequence). V lost 4 bases and J 8 bases, leaving 8 bases between the germline ends. As DNA, the CDR3 is TGTGCCAGTAGTACCCCGTACGGCTACACCTTC. Amino acids: CASSTPYGYTF. Variable domain in full (rest from reference TRBV19 and TRBJ1-2): DGGITQSPKYLFRKEGQNVTLSCEQNLNHDAMYWYRQDPGQGLRLIYYSQIVNDFQKGDIAEGYSVSREKKESFPLTVTSAQKNPTAFYLCASSTPYGYTFGSGTRLTVV.

This clonotype was recorded at least ten times. The chain uses TRBV12-3 or TRBV12-4 and TRBJ1-1; D is unresolved. V shed 5 bases and J shed 7 bases, with 11 bases lying between them. The CDR3 totals 12 residues. In DNA form, the CDR3 reads TGTGCCAGCAGTACTCGGGCCTTTGAAGCTTTCTTT. Protein product: CASSTRAFEAFF.

Regarding this clonotype: Mismatch with germline at one junction end may stem from a read error. The chain uses TRBV7-2 and TRBJ2-7; 10 positions match TRBD1. The CDR3 consists of 15 residues. Germline CDR1 SGHTA, CDR2 FQGNSA. CDR3 sequence (DNA): TGTGCCGGCAGCCGAGGGGGACAGGGGCAACACGAGCAGTACTTC. Translation gives CAGSRGGQGQHEQYF.

Points on this clonotype: Given a much more abundant clone one base away, this may be a read error. V gene TRBV7-2 combines with J gene TRBJ2-5; D possibly matches TRBD1 or TRBD2 (6 bases each). The CDR3 runs 13 residues. Germline values: CDR1 SGHTA, CDR2 FQGNSA. CDR3 loop: CASGFRGAETQYF. CDR3 sequence (DNA): TGTGCCAGCGGCTTTAGGGGGGCGGAGACCCAGTACTTC. The variable domain in full, with the rest retrieved from reference TRBV7-2 and TRBJ2-5, is GAGVSQSPSNKVTEKGKDVELRCDPISGHTALYWYRQSLGQGLEFLIYFQGNSAPDKSGLPSDRFSAERTGGSVSTLTIQRTQQEDSAVYLCASGFRGAETQYFGPGTRLLVL.

This clonotype was counted many times. V is TRBV5-6 and J is TRBJ2-7; TRBD2 aligns across 14 bases. Germline loops: CDR1 SGHDT, CDR2 YYEEEE. V shed 4 bases and J 6 bases; nucleotides not matched to a gene: 6. The CDR3 sequence is 15 residues long. CDR3 sequence: CASSGPGLAGAEQYF. The CDR3 DNA reads as TGTGCCAGCAGCGGACCGGGACTAGCGGGAGCCGAGCAGTACTTC. The full variable domain, with the rest looked up from reference TRBV5-6 and TRBJ2-7, is DAGVTQSPTHLIKTRGQQVTLRCSPKSGHDTVSWYQQALGQGPQFIFQYYEEEERQRGNFPDRFSGHQFPNYSSELNVNALLLGDSALYLCASSGPGLAGAEQYFGPGTRLTVT.

V and J are TRBV9 and TRBJ2-7; D might be TRBD2 (5 bases). V was clipped by 3 bases and J by 6 bases, with 19 bases between them. The CDR3 covers 15 residues. The germline V gene has CDR1 SGDLS and CDR2 YYNGEE. The CDR3: CASSGEHSRAGEQYF. CDR3 DNA: TGTGCCAGCAGCGGGGAGCACAGCCGCGCGGGCGAGCAGTACTTC.

This chain joins TRBV12-3 or TRBV12-4 and TRBJ2-7; 10 positions match TRBD2. The CDR3 loop spans 15 amino acids. Losses at the gene ends were 6 bases for V and 2 bases for J; bases not matched to a gene: 7. CDR3 loop: CASSQGLATAYEQYF. CDR3 DNA sequence: TGTGCCAGCAGCCAGGGACTAGCGACAGCCTACGAGCAGTACTTC.

This clonotype was seen only a few times. One end of the junction does not line up with germline, which may come from a read error. The rearrangement links TRBV2 to TRBJ1-1; D possibly corresponds to TRBD1 (5 bases). CDR1 is SNHLY, CDR2 FYNNEI, per germline. The CDR3 covers 10 residues. The CDR3 region is CASNPGLAFF. In DNA form, the CDR3 reads TGTGCCAGCAATCCAGGGTTAGCTTTTTTT.

This rearrangement joins TRBV7-2 to TRBJ1-2; no definite D call. V was pared by 6 bases and J by 4 bases, with 12 bases between. Germline V gene data show CDR1 as SGHTA and CDR2 as FQGNSA. The CDR3 length is 13 residues. CDR3 loop: CASRPRGGYGYTF. CDR3 nucleotide sequence: TGTGCCAGCAGACCGAGAGGTGGCTATGGCTACACCTTC.

This clonotype occurred a few times. One end of the junction does not line up with germline, which may come from a read error. This chain links TRBV7-3 with TRBJ1-1, with D unresolved. The CDR3 extends over 15 amino acids. Per the germline V gene, CDR1 is SGHTA and CDR2 is FQGTGA. In nucleotides, the CDR3 is TGCGCCAGCAGCCCCGACGGACGCCTGAACACTGAAGCTTTCTTT. Its protein is CASSPDGRLNTEAFF.